This is a list of T cell receptor beta chains from one sample in a study of T cell changes during pregnancy in multiple sclerosis. The repertoire was sequenced with immunoSEQ multiplex PCR; TCRdb's copy has only in-frame clones and lacks some. The table includes tens of thousands of clones, roughly 90% detected once. The sample here was CD4+ T cells from peripheral blood mononuclear cells, taken before pregnancy. These receptors came from a female donor with multiple sclerosis, enrolled in a pregnancy study. Both conserved end residues are part of each CDR3. Each record gives: D gene, V gene, clone size, J gene, CDR3 DNA, CDR3 protein. D genes are given only for firm matches. Expanded clones get a size class; other rows say once, few or many, or leave the size out.

D gene: NA; V gene: TRBV27; clone size: NA; J gene: TRBJ1-4; CDR3 DNA: TGTGCCAGCAGTCCAGGAGGGTCTAATGAAAAACTGTTTTTT; CDR3 protein: CASSPGGSNEKLFF
D gene: TRBD1; V gene: TRBV7-9; clone size: NA; J gene: TRBJ1-2; CDR3 DNA: TGTGCCAGCAGCCCGGGACAGTCATATGGCTACACCTTC; CDR3 protein: CASSPGQSYGYTF
D gene: TRBD1; V gene: TRBV5-5; clone size: NA; J gene: TRBJ1-2; CDR3 DNA: TGTGCCAGCAGTCCTGGGGACAGGAGATCTAACTATGGCTACACCTTC; CDR3 protein: CASSPGDRRSNYGYTF
D gene: NA; V gene: TRBV7-3; clone size: once; J gene: TRBJ2-3; CDR3 DNA: TGTGCCAGCAGCTTAGTACAGGGCCCAGATACGCAGTATTTT; CDR3 protein: CASSLVQGPDTQYF
D gene: NA; V gene: TRBV2; clone size: NA; J gene: TRBJ2-2; CDR3 DNA: TGTGCCAGCAGTGAAGGGGGCCTTACCAACACCGGGGAGCTGTTTTTT; CDR3 protein: CASSEGGLTNTGELFF
D gene: NA; V gene: TRBV19; clone size: NA; J gene: TRBJ2-5; CDR3 DNA: TGTGCCAGTAGTGCGTCAGGGGCGGGAGAGACCCAGTACTTC; CDR3 protein: CASSASGAGETQYF
D gene: NA; V gene: TRBV27; clone size: NA; J gene: TRBJ2-5; CDR3 DNA: TGTGCCAGCAGTTCATATTCTCAGGGGCAAGAGACCCAGTACTTC; CDR3 protein: CASSSYSQGQETQYF
D gene: TRBD2; V gene: TRBV5-1; clone size: NA; J gene: TRBJ2-3; CDR3 DNA: TGCGCCAGCAGCTTGGAGTCGACTAGCGGGGGGGAAAATACGCAGTATTTT; CDR3 protein: CASSLESTSGGENTQYF
D gene: TRBD1; V gene: TRBV7-2; clone size: NA; J gene: TRBJ1-6; CDR3 DNA: TGTGCCAGCAGCTTATTCGGGACAGAGAATTCACCCCTCCACTTT; CDR3 protein: CASSLFGTENSPLHF
D gene: TRBD2; V gene: TRBV4-3; clone size: NA; J gene: TRBJ2-3; CDR3 DNA: TGCGCCAGCAGCCAAGGCGTAGGAGCGGGGGGCCCCTCCCTGTCCGATACGCAGTATTTT; CDR3 protein: CASSQGVGAGGPSLSDTQYF
D gene: TRBD2; V gene: TRBV9; clone size: NA; J gene: TRBJ2-5; CDR3 DNA: TGTGCCAGCAGCGTAGGGGGGAGGACTAGCGGTTCGGAGACCCAGTACTTC; CDR3 protein: CASSVGGRTSGSETQYF
D gene: NA; V gene: TRBV19; clone size: NA; J gene: TRBJ2-1; CDR3 DNA: TGTGCCAGTAGTAGCGGGGCCCTCGGCAATGAGCAGTTCTTC; CDR3 protein: CASSSGALGNEQFF
D gene: NA; V gene: TRBV28; clone size: NA; J gene: TRBJ2-3; CDR3 DNA: TGTGCCAGCAGTTTTTTTGGGGCGGGGTCCTTTACAGATACGCAGTATTTT; CDR3 protein: CASSFFGAGSFTDTQYF
D gene: NA; V gene: TRBV28; clone size: NA; J gene: TRBJ2-5; CDR3 DNA: TGTGCCAGCAGCTACCAGGGTGTAGAGGAGACCCAGTACTTC; CDR3 protein: CASSYQGVEETQYF
D gene: NA; V gene: TRBV5-1; clone size: NA; J gene: TRBJ1-4; CDR3 DNA: TGCGCCAGCAGCTTGGCCGCGGGGCTTGCAACTAATGAAAAACTGTTTTTT; CDR3 protein: CASSLAAGLATNEKLFF
D gene: NA; V gene: TRBV9; clone size: NA; J gene: TRBJ1-2; CDR3 DNA: TGTGCCAGCAGCGTAGCAGCCAGGAAGGTCTATGGCTACACCTTC; CDR3 protein: CASSVAARKVYGYTF
D gene: TRBD1; V gene: TRBV5-5; clone size: NA; J gene: TRBJ1-1; CDR3 DNA: TGTGCCAGCAGCAAACTTACAGGGGGAACTGAAGCTTTCTTT; CDR3 protein: CASSKLTGGTEAFF
D gene: NA; V gene: TRBV4-3; clone size: NA; J gene: TRBJ2-1; CDR3 DNA: TGCGCCAGCAGCCAAGTCGTGGGGAGCGAGCAGTTCTTC; CDR3 protein: CASSQVVGSEQFF
D gene: TRBD1; V gene: TRBV28; clone size: once; J gene: TRBJ2-7; CDR3 DNA: TGTGCCAGCATCTCAGGGGGCTACGAGCAGTACTTC; CDR3 protein: CASISGGYEQYF
D gene: NA; V gene: TRBV18; clone size: NA; J gene: TRBJ2-7; CDR3 DNA: TGTGCCAGCTCACCGGGGAGGCGGAATTACGAGCAGTACTTC; CDR3 protein: CASSPGRRNYEQYF
D gene: NA; V gene: TRBV4-1; clone size: NA; J gene: TRBJ1-4; CDR3 DNA: TGCGCCAGCAGCCAGGGGCGAGGCGATGAAAAACTGTTTTTT; CDR3 protein: CASSQGRGDEKLFF
D gene: TRBD1; V gene: TRBV5-5; clone size: NA; J gene: TRBJ2-2; CDR3 DNA: TGTGCCAGCAGCACTCCGGGACAGCGAAAGGGACCGAACACCGGGGAGCTGTTTTTT; CDR3 protein: CASSTPGQRKGPNTGELFF
D gene: NA; V gene: TRBV5-1; clone size: once; J gene: TRBJ2-1; CDR3 DNA: TGCGCCAGCAGCTTGCCCTCGACTGGGGCCATGTTGGATGAGCAGTTCTTC; CDR3 protein: CASSLPSTGAMLDEQFF
D gene: TRBD2; V gene: TRBV5-8; clone size: NA; J gene: TRBJ2-1; CDR3 DNA: TGTGCCAGCAGCCTATTAGCGGGGTCCTACAATGAGCAGTTCTTC; CDR3 protein: CASSLLAGSYNEQFF
D gene: TRBD2; V gene: TRBV5-1; clone size: NA; J gene: TRBJ2-3; CDR3 DNA: TGCGCCAGCAGCACAGCGGGGGGCCGCACAGATACGCAGTATTTT; CDR3 protein: CASSTAGGRTDTQYF
D gene: TRBD1; V gene: TRBV19; clone size: NA; J gene: TRBJ1-4; CDR3 DNA: TGTGCCAGTAGTCCGACAGGGCGCGGCGAAAAACTGTTTTTT; CDR3 protein: CASSPTGRGEKLFF
D gene: TRBD1; V gene: TRBV7-9; clone size: NA; J gene: TRBJ1-6; CDR3 DNA: TGTGCCAGCAGCGAAACAGGGGGATCTTCACCCCTCCACTTT; CDR3 protein: CASSETGGSSPLHF
D gene: TRBD1; V gene: TRBV4-1; clone size: NA; J gene: TRBJ1-6; CDR3 DNA: TGCGCCAGCAGCCAAGATTGGGGACAGGGGTTTAGCTCCTATAATTCACCCCTCCACTTT; CDR3 protein: CASSQDWGQGFSSYNSPLHF
D gene: NA; V gene: TRBV15; clone size: NA; J gene: TRBJ2-1; CDR3 DNA: TGTGCCACCAGCCGAGGGCATCATCCCTACAATGAGCAGTTCTTC; CDR3 protein: CATSRGHHPYNEQFF
D gene: TRBD2; V gene: TRBV12-5; clone size: NA; J gene: TRBJ2-2; CDR3 DNA: TGTGCTAGTGGTTTGGTACCTCGGGAGGGCAGGGCCGGGGAGCTGTTTTTT; CDR3 protein: CASGLVPREGRAGELFF
D gene: NA; V gene: TRBV6-5; clone size: NA; J gene: TRBJ1-3; CDR3 DNA: TGTGCCAGCAGGCGACAGTCCCACTCTGGAAACACCATATATTTT; CDR3 protein: CASRRQSHSGNTIYF
D gene: NA; V gene: TRBV5-5; clone size: NA; J gene: TRBJ2-2; CDR3 DNA: TGTGCCAGCAGCCCGGGAGCTAACACCGGGGAGCTGTTTTTT; CDR3 protein: CASSPGANTGELFF
D gene: TRBD2; V gene: TRBV4-2; clone size: NA; J gene: TRBJ2-5; CDR3 DNA: TGTGCCAGCAGCCAAGAAACTAGCGGGGGGGCATGGACCCAGTACTTC; CDR3 protein: CASSQETSGGAWTQYF
D gene: NA; V gene: TRBV9; clone size: few; J gene: TRBJ2-7; CDR3 DNA: TGTGCCAGCAGCGTACGCGGAGGGCCTGCTGGGGAGCAGTACTTC; CDR3 protein: CASSVRGGPAGEQYF
D gene: NA; V gene: TRBV7-2; clone size: NA; J gene: TRBJ2-1; CDR3 DNA: TGTGCCAGCAGCTTGGGGCCCGTTCTCTACAATGAGCAGTTCTTC; CDR3 protein: CASSLGPVLYNEQFF
D gene: TRBD2; V gene: TRBV5-1; clone size: NA; J gene: TRBJ2-3; CDR3 DNA: TGCGCCAGCAGCGTAGCGGGGGCAGGCACAGATACGCAGTATTTT; CDR3 protein: CASSVAGAGTDTQYF
D gene: NA; V gene: TRBV2; clone size: few; J gene: TRBJ1-3; CDR3 DNA: TGTGCCAGCAGTGTCTTGGGGGCCAGCGCCTCTGGAAACACCATATATTTT; CDR3 protein: CASSVLGASASGNTIYF
D gene: NA; V gene: TRBV13; clone size: once; J gene: TRBJ1-6; CDR3 DNA: TGTGCCAGCAGCCAACAGGGTGAATATTCACCCCTCCACTTT; CDR3 protein: CASSQQGEYSPLHF
D gene: TRBD1; V gene: TRBV7-9; clone size: NA; J gene: TRBJ1-2; CDR3 DNA: TGTGCCAGCAGCTTATGGGACAGGGAGTTAAGGGGCTACACCTTC; CDR3 protein: CASSLWDRELRGYTF
D gene: TRBD1; V gene: TRBV18; clone size: NA; J gene: TRBJ1-2; CDR3 DNA: TGTGCCAGCTCACCGACTCCGACAGGGGGAGGCTATGGCTACACCTTC; CDR3 protein: CASSPTPTGGGYGYTF
D gene: TRBD1; V gene: TRBV19; clone size: few; J gene: TRBJ1-1; CDR3 DNA: TGTGCCAGTCGACTGACAGGGGGCCTGTCCACTGAAGCTTTCTTT; CDR3 protein: CASRLTGGLSTEAFF
D gene: NA; V gene: TRBV6-1; clone size: NA; J gene: TRBJ1-5; CDR3 DNA: TGTGCCAGCGTTCTGAGCGACAATCAGCCCCAGCATTTT; CDR3 protein: CASVLSDNQPQHF
D gene: NA; V gene: TRBV9; clone size: NA; J gene: TRBJ2-3; CDR3 DNA: TGTGCCAGCAGTGAAGGGAGCGGGCTCACAGATACGCAGTATTTT; CDR3 protein: CASSEGSGLTDTQYF
D gene: TRBD2; V gene: TRBV5-1; clone size: NA; J gene: TRBJ2-1; CDR3 DNA: TGCGCCAGCAGCTTGGTGGCGGGGGCCTACAATGAGCAGTTCTTC; CDR3 protein: CASSLVAGAYNEQFF
D gene: TRBD1; V gene: TRBV28; clone size: NA; J gene: TRBJ2-1; CDR3 DNA: TGTGCCAGCAGCTCTCACTTGGACAGGGGGAGCTACAATGAGCAGTTCTTC; CDR3 protein: CASSSHLDRGSYNEQFF
D gene: NA; V gene: TRBV18; clone size: NA; J gene: TRBJ1-3; CDR3 DNA: TGTGCCAGCTCTGGACAGTTCTCTGGAAACACCATATATTTT; CDR3 protein: CASSGQFSGNTIYF